One and the same sample provided the 30 T cell receptor beta chains below, sequenced in a study of regulatory T cells in long-lasting Graves disease. Documented time point: persistent/refractory GD, antithyroid drugs over 5 years with positive TRAb. Scientists built the TCR library using RNA that was extracted from PBMCs. TCR beta libraries were built with iRepertoire HTBI primers and Arm-PCR of CDR3 regions. TCRdb independently ran MiXCR on the multiplex PCR reads; one entry per CDR3 protein. The sample shows about 470,000 distinct CDR3 sequences, 20% to 25% of them seen only once. The sample consisted of peripheral blood mononuclear cells (PBMCs), taken when the disease was refractory, from a patient treated with antithyroid drugs. The receptors derive from a female donor with Graves disease.

This clonotype was detected many times. V and J are TRBV5-8 and TRBJ1-4; D call uncertain. CDR3 size: 14 residues. Germline loops: CDR1 SGHTS, CDR2 YDEGEE. V was clipped by 6 bases and J by 9 bases, with 18 bases between them. The CDR3 spells CASTKDVEEKKLFF. CDR3 in DNA: TGTGCCAGCACCAAGGACGTGGAGGAAAAAAAACTGTTTTTT.

There are many counts of this clonotype. The rearrangement joins TRBV15 to TRBJ1-4; the D is unclear. With 7 bases removed from V and 5 bases from J, the gap between germline ends came to 14 bases. The CDR3 sequence is 14 residues long. CDR1 and CDR2 (germline): LNHNV, YYDKDF (reference sequence). This CDR3 is CATNSVGGNEKLFF. CDR3 bases: TGTGCCACCAACTCAGTAGGAGGGAATGAAAAACTGTTTTTT.

This clonotype was seen ten or more times. The rearrangement links TRBV11-2 to TRBJ1-1; D is undetermined. This CDR3 has 14 residues. CDR1 is SGHAT and CDR2 is FQNNGV in the germline V gene. The V end was cut by 5 bases, the J end by 0 bases, with 10 bases between. The CDR3 DNA is TGTGCCAGCAGCATACGCCTCTTGAACACTGAAGCTTTCTTT. Protein sequence: CASSIRLLNTEAFF.

The V and J genes are TRBV7-6 and TRBJ2-5, with D hard to call. Germline loops: CDR1 SGHVS, CDR2 FNYEAQ. The CDR3 length is 16 residues. Trimming took off 0 bases at V and 2 bases at J, with 13 bases between the two ends. The chain's CDR3 is CASSLAQSSRQETQYF. As DNA, the CDR3 is TGTGCCAGCAGCTTAGCGCAGAGCAGCCGTCAAGAGACCCAGTACTTC.

This clonotype was recorded at least ten times. The chain joins TRBV28 to TRBJ1-5, with TRBD1 matching 8 bases. CDR3 length: 14 amino acids. CDR1 is MDHEN and CDR2 is SYDVKM in the germline V gene. V shed 6 bases and J 2 bases; nucleotides not matched to a gene: 3. CDR3 amino acids: CASRLTGGNQPQHF. Here the CDR3 DNA reads TGTGCCAGCAGACTGACAGGGGGCAATCAGCCCCAGCATTTT.

This chain connects TRBV15 to TRBJ2-4; 7 positions agree with TRBD1. The CDR3 extends over 15 amino acids. The J segment lost 6 bases and the V segment lost 0 bases, leaving 5 bases of the junction unmatched. Germline lookup yields CDR1 LNHNV and CDR2 YYDKDF (reference sequence). As DNA, the CDR3 is TGTGCCACCAGCAGAGATATAACAGGGGTAAACATTCAGTACTTC. Its translation: CATSRDITGVNIQYF. Drawing the rest from reference TRBV15 and TRBJ2-4, the complete variable domain is DAMVIQNPRYQVTQFGKPVTLSCSQTLNHNVMYWYQQKSSQAPKLLFHYYDKDFNNEADTPDNFQSRRPNTSFCFLDIRSPGLGDTAMYLCATSRDITGVNIQYFGAGTRLSVL.

V is TRBV19 and J is TRBJ2-7; no reliable D call. The CDR3 consists of 13 residues. The germline V and J ends were trimmed by 4 bases and 7 bases, with 14 bases remaining between them. Germline V gene lookup returns CDR1 LNHDA and CDR2 SQIVND (reference sequence). CDR3 loop: CASSKGPPIEQYF. In DNA form, the CDR3 reads TGTGCCAGTAGTAAAGGGCCCCCCATTGAGCAGTACTTC.

This clonotype was recorded many times. This chain links TRBV7-8 with TRBJ1-2; D might be TRBD1 (6 bases). CDR3 size: 15 residues. The ends were cut back, 5 bases at V and 2 bases at J, with 15 bases in the middle. Germline CDR1 is SGHVS and CDR2 is FQNEAQ. The CDR3 spells CASSPGHQLNYGYTF. DNA of the CDR3: TGTGCCAGCAGCCCGGGACACCAACTCAACTATGGCTACACCTTC.

The chain is built from TRBV5-1 and TRBJ1-3; tentatively, D is TRBD1 (5 bases). Germline loops: CDR1 SGHRS, CDR2 YFSETQ. The ends were cut back, 4 bases at V and 4 bases at J, with 12 bases in the middle. The length of the CDR3 is 14 residues. The CDR3 here is CASSHGTAGNTIYF. The CDR3, as DNA: TGCGCCAGCAGCCACGGGACTGCAGGAAACACCATATATTTT.

There are many counts of this clonotype. V gene TRBV6-9 combines with J gene TRBJ2-7; TRBD1 matches 8 bases. This CDR3 region has 15 residues. The ends lost 3 bases at V and 5 bases at J; junction bases unmatched: 9. CDR1 and CDR2 (germline): MNHGY, SVAAGI. CDR3 protein: CASSYLGRGQHEQYF. In DNA form, the CDR3 reads TGTGCCAGCAGTTACTTAGGCAGGGGGCAACACGAGCAGTACTTC.

This chain links TRBV28 with TRBJ2-7, with 10 bases lining up with TRBD1. CDR1 and CDR2 (germline): MDHEN, SYDVKM. CDR3 size: 16 residues. The V gene end was trimmed by 8 bases and the J gene end by 2 bases; junction bases not matched to a gene: 12. The CDR3 sequence: CASSKARDRGAYEQYF. For the CDR3, the DNA is TGTGCCAGCTCAAAAGCCAGGGACAGGGGCGCCTACGAGCAGTACTTC. Looking up the rest from reference TRBV28 and TRBJ2-7 gives the full variable domain: DVKVTQSSRYLVKRTGEKVFLECVQDMDHENMFWYRQDPGLGLRLIYFSYDVKMKEKGDIPEGYSVSREKKERFSLILESASTNQTSMYLCASSKARDRGAYEQYFGPGTRLTVT.

This clonotype was seen more than once but under ten times. CDR3 sequence: CSVEEGYTEAFF. The CDR3 DNA reads as TGCAGCGTTGAAGAAGGGTACACTGAAGCTTTCTTT. The chain has TRBV29-1 and TRBJ1-1; no definite D call. The CDR3 covers 12 residues. Germline V gives CDR1 SQVTM, CDR2 ANQGSEA. V dropped 0 bases and J dropped 3 bases, with 5 bases sitting between them.

In the case of this clonotype: The limits of the CDR3 on the DNA are not certain, so only TCRdb's listed CDR3 is given. V gene TRBV29-1 combines with J gene TRBJ1-1; TRBD1 is the table's D call and was not checked against the DNA. The CDR3 spans 14 amino acids, including both terminal residues. Looked up from germline, CDR1 is SQVTM and CDR2 is ANQGSEA. CDR3: CSVAAGTGGPITFF.

This clonotype was detected only a few times. A single base separates this from a much larger clone, so it may be a read error. CDR3 sequence reads: CAGSLEAEGEKLFF. Written as DNA, the CDR3 is TGTGCCGGCAGCTTAGAAGCTGAAGGGGAAAAACTGTTTTTT. The genes are TRBV7-8 and TRBJ1-4; D remains unclear. This CDR3 spans 14 amino acids. The germline V gene has CDR1 SGHVS and CDR2 FQNEAQ.

This clonotype was seen repeatedly, ten times or more. The chain combines TRBV7-2 with TRBJ2-7, with D possibly matching TRBD1 (5 bases). The CDR3 covers 14 residues. Looked up from germline, CDR1 is SGHTA and CDR2 is FQGNSA. V was shortened by 1 base and J by 5 bases, with 12 bases between the two germline ends. The CDR3, as DNA: TGTGCCAGCAGCTTAGATTCCAGGGCTGACGAGCAGTACTTC. It specifies CASSLDSRADEQYF. The whole variable domain, filled in from reference TRBV7-2 and TRBJ2-7, reads GAGVSQSPSNKVTEKGKDVELRCDPISGHTALYWYRQSLGQGLEFLIYFQGNSAPDKSGLPSDRFSAERTGGSVSTLTIQRTQQEDSAVYLCASSLDSRADEQYFGPGTRLTVT.

This clonotype has at least ten counts. The chain is built from TRBV7-6 and TRBJ2-5; perhaps TRBD1 as D (6 bases). Trimming cost V 1 base and J 2 bases, with 11 bases left between them. Germline V gene lookup returns CDR1 SGHVS and CDR2 FNYEAQ. CDR3 length: 15 residues. Here the CDR3 reads CASSLEPGQQETQYF. Written as DNA, the CDR3 is TGTGCCAGCAGCTTAGAACCCGGACAGCAAGAGACCCAGTACTTC.

This clonotype has at least ten counts. V usage is TRBV12-3 or TRBV12-4 and J usage is TRBJ2-7; TRBD1 aligns across 10 bases. This CDR3 is 16 amino acids long. The trim removed 5 bases at V and 9 bases at J, leaving 16 bases unmatched. The CDR3 protein is CASSRPGQGGYDGQYF. The CDR3 nucleotides read TGTGCCAGCAGTAGACCTGGACAGGGGGGCTACGATGGGCAGTACTTC.

V is TRBV7-9 and J is TRBJ2-7; 11 positions match TRBD2. The CDR3 consists of 15 residues. The germline gives CDR1 SEHNR, CDR2 FQNEAQ (reference sequence). V lost 6 bases to trimming and J lost 5 bases; unmatched junction nucleotides: 9. The CDR3 sequence is CASRPGTSGSHEQYF. CDR3 DNA: TGTGCCAGCAGGCCAGGAACTAGCGGGAGCCACGAGCAGTACTTC.

This chain joins TRBV19 and TRBJ2-7; TRBD2 is a possible D gene (5 bases). CDR1 is LNHDA and CDR2 is SQIVND in the germline V gene (reference sequence). The CDR3 extends over 15 amino acids. The germline V and J ends were trimmed by 2 bases and 2 bases, with 13 bases remaining between them. The CDR3 bases are TGTGCCAGTAGTATAATGGGGAGATCCACCTACGAGCAGTACTTC. Translating gives CASSIMGRSTYEQYF.

This clonotype was recorded at least ten times. This chain joins TRBV27 and TRBJ2-5; a weak D match, TRBD2 (8 bases). Germline V gene data show CDR1 as MNHEY and CDR2 as SMNVEV (reference sequence). The CDR3 has 16 residues. Trimming removed 1 base at V and 5 bases at J, with 17 bases between. The CDR3 coding sequence is TGTGCCAGCAGTTTATACCCCTTAGCGGGACAGGAGACCCAGTACTTC. Amino acids: CASSLYPLAGQETQYF.

This clonotype occurred a few times. The V call is TRBV3-1, the J call TRBJ2-7; D not resolved. The germline V and J ends were trimmed by 4 bases and 7 bases, with 14 bases remaining between them. The germline CDR1 and CDR2 sequences are LGHDT and YNNKEL (reference sequence). CDR3 length: 13 amino acids. CDR3 sequence: CASSPDPAAEQYF. CDR3 bases: TGTGCCAGCAGCCCCGACCCCGCGGCAGAGCAGTACTTC.

At least ten counts were recorded for this clonotype. One junction end does not reproduce the germline sequence, and a read error may be involved. This sequence joins TRBV10-3 and TRBJ2-5; D gene uncertain. CDR1 is ENHRY, CDR2 SYGVKD, per germline. This CDR3 has 14 residues. CDR3 sequence reads: CAISGEGSGETQYF. The CDR3 coding sequence is TGTGCCATAAGTGGGGAAGGCTCGGGAGAGACCCAGTACTTC.

This clonotype came up a few times. The chain employs TRBV19 and TRBJ2-7; D perhaps matches TRBD2 (5 bases). Germline CDR1 reads LNHDA; CDR2 reads SQIVND (reference sequence). Trimming left V 3 bases short and J 2 bases short, with 11 bases between. The CDR3 length is 14 residues. The CDR3 DNA follows: TGTGCCAGTAGTATCGCCCCGGGAACCTACGAGCAGTACTTC. As protein: CASSIAPGTYEQYF.

V is TRBV7-9 and J is TRBJ2-1; 7 bases map to TRBD2. Germline V gives CDR1 SEHNR, CDR2 FQNEAQ (reference sequence). Germline trimming cut 5 bases from V and 6 bases from J; bases unmatched to any gene: 10. The CDR3 runs 15 residues. The CDR3 DNA reads TGTGCCAGCAGCCCTAGACTAGCTGGAGGCAATGAGCAGTTCTTC. Its protein is CASSPRLAGGNEQFF.

This clonotype was seen a few times. J is TRBJ1-5 and V is TRBV7-8; 9 bases line up with TRBD1. This CDR3 has 17 residues. Germline assignment: CDR1 SGHVS and CDR2 FQNEAQ. Trimming took 4 bases from V and 6 from J; bases not matched to a gene: 13. CDR3 region: CASSSIPGQGGSQPQHF. Written as DNA, the CDR3 is TGTGCCAGCAGCTCAATACCGGGACAGGGTGGATCTCAGCCCCAGCATTTT.

The chain combines TRBV30 with TRBJ2-3, with 10 bases identical to TRBD2. Trimming removed 2 bases from V and 14 bases from J; junction bases left unmatched: 10. This CDR3 is built from 13 residues. The germline V gene has CDR1 GTSNPN and CDR2 SVGIG (reference sequence). CDR3: CAWSRTSGPLGYF. DNA of the CDR3: TGTGCCTGGAGTAGGACTAGCGGCCCATTGGGGTATTTT. Drawing the rest from reference TRBV30 and TRBJ2-3, the complete variable domain is SQTIHQWPATLVQPVGSPLSLECTVEGTSNPNLYWYRQAAGRGLQLLFYSVGIGQISSEVPQNLSASRPQDRQFILSSKKLLLSDSGFYLCAWSRTSGPLGYFGPGTRLTVL.

The V call is TRBV11-2, the J call TRBJ2-5; 8 bases agree with TRBD1. The CDR3 covers 15 residues. V lost 1 base and J lost 5; bases outside the gene matches: 6. Germline V lookup: CDR1 SGHAT, CDR2 FQNNGV. CDR3 amino acids: CASSLAGGSGETQYF. The CDR3 DNA is TGTGCCAGCAGCTTAGCAGGGGGCTCAGGGGAGACCCAGTACTTC.

In this sample, this clonotype turned up a few times. The rearrangement links TRBV6-9 to TRBJ2-7, with D possibly matching TRBD1 (7 bases). The germline CDR1 and CDR2 sequences are MNHGY and SVAAGI. V was shortened by 3 bases and J by 3 bases, with 15 bases between the two germline ends. This CDR3 is 15 amino acids long. The CDR3 DNA is TGTGCCAGCAGTTACAGGGGGGACGACCACTACGAGCAGTACTTC. Its protein is CASSYRGDDHYEQYF.

Ten or more counts support this clonotype. The V call is TRBV6-2 or TRBV6-3, the J call TRBJ2-7; 7 bases are shared with TRBD2. V lost 4 bases and J lost 2; bases outside the gene matches: 5. CDR1 is MNHEY, CDR2 SVGEGT, per germline. The CDR3 is 14 residues long. CDR3 residues: CASSLLALAYEQYF. The CDR3 coding sequence is TGTGCCAGCAGTTTACTAGCGCTGGCCTACGAGCAGTACTTC.

V and J are TRBV29-1 and TRBJ1-1, with 8 nucleotides matching TRBD1. The CDR3 extends over 14 amino acids. V dropped 6 bases and J dropped 2; count of bases not matched to a gene: 8. Germline-derived CDR1 and CDR2 are SQVTM and ANQGSEA. CDR3: CSVLDRGRNTEAFF. CDR3 nucleotides: TGCAGCGTCCTCGACAGGGGTAGAAACACTGAAGCTTTCTTT. The variable domain in full, with the rest retrieved from reference TRBV29-1 and TRBJ1-1, is SAVISQKPSRDICQRGTSLTIQCQVDSQVTMMFWYRQQPGQSLTLIATANQGSEATYESGFVIDKFPISRPNLTFSTLTVSNMSPEDSSIYLCSVLDRGRNTEAFFGQGTRLTVV.